This T cell receptor (beta chain) is drawn from a study of blood T cell repertoires in COVID-19. Study at large: Samples taken during acute and convalescent COVID-19 were collected in the United States, Italy and Spain. Sources were T cells, B-cell-depleted T cells, or PBMCs; the material itself was cDNA or gDNA.

Original processing notes: Reference gene primer amplification in the assay estimated nucleated cell counts. Sequencing was performed with immunoSEQ multiplex PCR; in TCRdb, only in-frame clones are kept and a portion is missing. Clone size and V and J calls were adopted from that table, with D and trimming inferred from the DNA. The profile shows about 190,000 clones, 84% of them singletons. There are 16 residues in the CDR3. The V end lost 3 bases, the J end lost 0 bases, and 13 bases lay between the germline ends. Germline loops: CDR1 MGHRA, CDR2 YSYEKL. The V and J genes are TRBV4-1 and TRBJ2-3; D ambiguous. The TCR originated in a human donor in a cohort sampled during active COVID-19. Sequenced input: peripheral blood. The CDR3 sequence: CASSHQRSSSTDTQYF. The CDR3 DNA sequence: TGCGCCAGCAGCCACCAAAGGAGCTCTAGCACAGATACGCAGTATTTT.